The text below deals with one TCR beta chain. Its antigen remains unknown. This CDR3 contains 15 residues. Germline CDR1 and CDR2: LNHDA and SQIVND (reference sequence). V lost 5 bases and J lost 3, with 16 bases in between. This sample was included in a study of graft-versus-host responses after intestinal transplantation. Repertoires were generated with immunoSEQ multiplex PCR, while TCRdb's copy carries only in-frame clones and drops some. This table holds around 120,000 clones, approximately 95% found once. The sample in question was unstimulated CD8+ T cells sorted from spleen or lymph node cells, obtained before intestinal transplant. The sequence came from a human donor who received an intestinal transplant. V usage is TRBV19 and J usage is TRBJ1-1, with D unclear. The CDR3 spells CASSLWHSGDTEAFF. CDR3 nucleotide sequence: TGTGCCAGTAGTCTTTGGCACTCCGGGGACACTGAAGCTTTCTTT. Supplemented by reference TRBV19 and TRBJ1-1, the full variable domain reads DGGITQSPKYLFRKEGQNVTLSCEQNLNHDAMYWYRQDPGQGLRLIYYSQIVNDFQKGDIAEGYSVSREKKESFPLTVTSAQKNPTAFYLCASSLWHSGDTEAFFGQGTRLTVV.